These 8 T cell receptor beta chains were sequenced from one sample in a study of beta chain features in type 1 diabetes. All of the isolated RNA was reverse transcribed, so expressed TCRB transcripts were sequenced. The assay was immunoSEQ multiplex PCR, and TCRdb's table has in-frame clones only and misses some. The table lists 300,000 to 450,000 clones, around a fifth of them singletons. The sample was naive CD4+ T cells from blood. The receptors originated from a woman under 30 in good health.

The chain couples TRBV28 to TRBJ2-1; possible D gene TRBD2, 6 bases. Germline CDR1 is MDHEN and CDR2 is SYDVKM. Trimming removed 7 bases from V and 0 bases from J, with 10 bases in between. This CDR3 region has 14 residues. The CDR3 nucleotides are TGTGCCAGCACCCTAGCGAGCTCCTACAATGAGCAGTTCTTC. This codes for CASTLASSYNEQFF.

This clone was observed a handful of times. The chain links TRBV2 to TRBJ1-2; 12 bases align to TRBD1. The CDR3 extends over 14 amino acids. The V gene end was trimmed by 3 bases and the J gene end by 7 bases; junction bases not matched to a gene: 3. CDR1 is SNHLY, CDR2 FYNNEI, per germline. For the CDR3, the DNA is TGTGCCAGCAGTGAGGGACAGGGGGCATTTGGCTACACCTTC. This translates into CASSEGQGAFGYTF. The variable domain in full, with the rest retrieved from reference TRBV2 and TRBJ1-2, is EPEVTQTPSHQVTQMGQEVILRCVPISNHLYFYWYRQILGQKVEFLVSFYNNEISEKSEIFDDQFSVERPDGSNFTLKIRSTKLEDSAMYFCASSEGQGAFGYTFGSGTRLTVV.

In this sample, this clone turned up a few times. The CDR3 bases are TGTGCCACCAGCAGAAACACCCCGGGACAGCTGTACGAGCAGTACTTC. Its translation: CATSRNTPGQLYEQYF. This chain uses TRBV15 with TRBJ2-7, with 7 bases that match TRBD1. CDR3 size: 16 residues. V dropped 2 bases and J dropped 4; count of bases not matched to a gene: 11. CDR1 is LNHNV and CDR2 is YYDKDF in the germline V gene (reference sequence).

This clone was detected only a few times. The chain carries TRBV6-6 and TRBJ2-7; D possibly corresponds to TRBD1 (6 bases). The germline gives CDR1 MNHNY, CDR2 SVGAGI (reference sequence). The CDR3 has 14 residues. With 7 bases removed from V and 6 bases from J, the gap between germline ends came to 19 bases. CDR3 DNA sequence: TGTGCCAGCACCCAACAGGGAATCATGAGCGAGCAGTACTTC. This codes for CASTQQGIMSEQYF.

The chain employs TRBV28 and TRBJ2-2; 10 nucleotides align to TRBD2. Germline values: CDR1 MDHEN, CDR2 SYDVKM. The CDR3 loop spans 14 amino acids. The ends lost 8 bases at V and 3 bases at J; junction bases unmatched: 3. The CDR3 DNA reads TGTGCCAGCCTAGCGGGAGAGGACACCGGGGAGCTGTTTTTT. It codes for CASLAGEDTGELFF. Combining the CDR3 with reference TRBV28 and TRBJ2-2 gives the whole variable domain DVKVTQSSRYLVKRTGEKVFLECVQDMDHENMFWYRQDPGLGLRLIYFSYDVKMKEKGDIPEGYSVSREKKERFSLILESASTNQTSMYLCASLAGEDTGELFFGEGSRLTVL.

This clone is a singleton in its sample. V usage is TRBV25-1 and J usage is TRBJ1-3; the match to TRBD1 covers 8 bases. V shed 5 bases, J shed 3 bases, and the junction held 3 bases outside the gene matches. Germline CDR1 MGHDK, CDR2 SYGVNS. The CDR3 runs to 14 residues. The CDR3 nucleotides read TGTGCCAGCAGTTTACAGGGGGGTGGAAACACCATATATTTT. Translation gives CASSLQGGGNTIYF.

The chain recombines TRBV10-2 with TRBJ2-7; no clear D. Germline CDR1 is WSHSY and CDR2 is SAAADI. The CDR3 totals 8 residues. The DNA for the CDR3 is TGCGGCGGAAACGAGCAGTACTTC. Encoded protein: CGGNEQYF.

This clone came up a few times. CDR3 DNA sequence: TGTGCCAGCAGCTTAGTGGTTGGGGAGGGAGAGACCCAGTACTTC. This gives the protein CASSLVVGEGETQYF. This chain joins TRBV11-2 and TRBJ2-5; 7 bases line up with TRBD2. The CDR3 loop spans 15 amino acids. From germline, CDR1 is SGHAT and CDR2 FQNNGV. The ends lost 1 base at V and 4 bases at J; junction bases unmatched: 6.